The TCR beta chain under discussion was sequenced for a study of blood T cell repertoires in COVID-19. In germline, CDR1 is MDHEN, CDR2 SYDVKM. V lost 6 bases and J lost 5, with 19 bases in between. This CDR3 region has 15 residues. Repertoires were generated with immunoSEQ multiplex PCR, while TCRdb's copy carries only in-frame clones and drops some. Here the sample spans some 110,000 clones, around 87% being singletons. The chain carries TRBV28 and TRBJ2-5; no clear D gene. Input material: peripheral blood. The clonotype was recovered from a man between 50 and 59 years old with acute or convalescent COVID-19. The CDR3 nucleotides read TGTGCCAGCAGCCGATCGACAAATCGGATGGAGACCCAGTACTTC. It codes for CASSRSTNRMETQYF.